The subject of this entry is one T cell receptor beta chain. The antigen is undetermined. CDR1 and CDR2 from the germline V gene are LGHNA and YSLEER. The CDR3 is 14 amino acids. Trimming removed 1 base from V and 6 bases from J; junction bases left unmatched: 2. The data originate from a study of response to subunit inactivated influenza vaccine. Regarding the study as a whole: Each seasonal influenza vaccination recruits few new T cells, the authors suggested.

TCRdb itself ran the RT-PCR reads through MiXCR, one entry per CDR3 protein. The sample lists 540,000 or so distinct CDR3 sequences, 10% to 15% occurring once. Source: PBMCs from blood, taken more than 35 days after vaccination. The sequence was obtained from a man aged 45 to 65 who received an inactivated influenza vaccine. The J gene is TRBJ2-7, the V gene TRBV4-3, with 11 bases identical to TRBD2. The CDR3: CASSQGLAGREQYF. CDR3 nucleotide sequence: TGCGCCAGCAGCCAAGGACTAGCGGGACGCGAGCAGTACTTC.